This TCR beta chain was documented in a study of cytomegalovirus exposure and HLA in healthy donors. The PCR had 60 Vbeta and 13 Jbeta primers. Clones were read by immunoSEQ multiplex PCR, and TCRdb kept only the in-frame ones, dropping some. The table includes over 90,000 clones, roughly 66% detected once. The CDR3 is 11 residues long. CDR1 is SGHDT, CDR2 YYEEEE, per germline. Trimming cost V 0 bases and J 8 bases, with 5 bases left between them. This clone turned up a few times. The sequence came from a woman in her forties or fifties in good health and CMV-seronegative. V is TRBV5-6 and J is TRBJ1-1, with D possibly matching TRBD1 (5 bases). Material for sequencing was PBMCs. CDR3 DNA: TGTGCCAGCAGCTTGGCAGGGGAAGCTTTCTTT. Translation: CASSLAGEAFF.